These 15 T cell receptor beta chains originate from one sample sequenced in a study of T cells in localized non-small cell lung cancer. The protocol was immunoSEQ multiplex PCR, while the TCRdb copy is restricted to in-frame clones and leaves out a portion. The sample consists of some 85,000 clones, 80% of them appearing once. Sequences were derived from PBMCs, sampled before any cancer treatment. These receptors originate from a man aged 35 to 69 with stage II squamous cell lung carcinoma.

This chain joins TRBV6-5 and TRBJ2-1, with D unclear. Deletions cut 6 bases from V and 5 bases from J, with 14 bases between. Germline loops: CDR1 MNHEY, CDR2 SVGAGI. This CDR3 region has 14 residues. CDR3 loop: CASRVLSNNNEQFF. In nucleotides, the CDR3 is TGTGCCAGCAGGGTCCTCAGTAACAACAATGAGCAGTTCTTC.

In regard to this clone: Relative to the germline gene, one junction end is altered; a read error may explain this. V and J are TRBV7-7 and TRBJ2-5, with 12 positions matching TRBD2. CDR3 length: 15 residues. Germline V lookup: CDR1 SSHAT, CDR2 FNYEAQ (reference sequence). Here the CDR3 reads CASSLGGLAGETQYF. CDR3 nucleotides: TGTGCTAGCAGCTTAGGGGGACTAGCGGGAGAGACCCAGTACTTC.

The chain is built from TRBV5-1 and TRBJ2-1, with D perhaps TRBD2 (6 bases). CDR3 size: 15 residues. CDR1 is SGHRS and CDR2 is YFSETQ in the germline V gene. Trimming stripped 0 bases from V and 8 bases from J, with 15 bases between. The CDR3 here is CASSLAARLVDEQFF. For the CDR3, the DNA is TGCGCCAGCAGCTTGGCGGCGCGACTAGTCGATGAGCAGTTCTTC.

The V and J genes are TRBV11-2 and TRBJ1-5, with D hard to call. The V gene's germline CDR1 is SGHAT and CDR2 FQNNGV. There are 14 residues in the CDR3. Trimming shortened V by 5 bases and J by 4 bases, and 12 bases separated the two germline ends. CDR3 DNA: TGTGCCAGCAGCCCTTCTACAGTTAATCAGCCCCAGCATTTT. This gives the protein CASSPSTVNQPQHF.

This clone was observed a handful of times. The chain carries TRBV18 and TRBJ2-1; D is unclear. The CDR3 has 14 amino acids. The germline V and J ends were trimmed by 3 bases and 3 bases, with 9 bases remaining between them. Germline V gives CDR1 KGHSH, CDR2 LQKENI. The CDR3 sequence: CASSPNVGYNEQFF. DNA of the CDR3: TGTGCCAGCTCACCGAACGTGGGCTACAATGAGCAGTTCTTC.

The chain carries TRBV9 and TRBJ2-2; TRBD1 is a possible D gene (5 bases). Germline V gene sequence: CDR1 SGDLS, CDR2 YYNGEE. This CDR3 is 14 amino acids long. V gave up 0 bases and J gave up 5 bases, with 8 bases separating them. CDR3 amino acids: CASSVVSGTGELFF. The CDR3 coding sequence is TGTGCCAGCAGCGTAGTGTCAGGGACCGGGGAGCTGTTTTTT. Using reference TRBV9 and TRBJ2-2 for the parts outside the CDR3, the full variable domain is DSGVTQTPKHLITATGQRVTLRCSPRSGDLSVYWYQQSLDQGLQFLIQYYNGEERAKGNILERFSAQQFPDLHSELNLSSLELGDSALYFCASSVVSGTGELFFGEGSRLTVL.

The chain couples TRBV7-9 to TRBJ2-3, with 10 positions matching TRBD2. Per the germline V gene, CDR1 is SEHNR and CDR2 is FQNEAQ (reference sequence). With 0 bases clipped from V and 2 bases from J, the junction kept 5 bases outside the gene matches. This CDR3 has 17 residues. Here the CDR3 DNA reads TGTGCCAGCAGCTTAGCGCCTAGCGGGAGCCCCACAGATACGCAGTATTTT. This gives the protein CASSLAPSGSPTDTQYF.

J is TRBJ2-3 and V is TRBV29-1; tentatively, D is TRBD2 (6 bases). This CDR3 comprises 14 residues. Trimming left V 4 bases short and J 2 bases short, with 13 bases between. Germline V CDR1 and CDR2: SQVTM, ANQGSEA. The CDR3 here is CSVVGRDHTDTQYF. In nucleotides, the CDR3 is TGCAGCGTTGTAGGGCGGGACCACACAGATACGCAGTATTTT.

The chain joins TRBV25-1 to TRBJ2-7; D is unclear. Germline V gene sequence: CDR1 MGHDK, CDR2 SYGVNS. The CDR3 has 15 amino acids. Trimming stripped 2 bases from V and 3 bases from J, with 14 bases between. CDR3 sequence reads: CASSEGNRGIYEQYF. CDR3 coding DNA: TGTGCCAGCAGTGAAGGGAACAGAGGTATCTACGAGCAGTACTTC.

On this clone: This may be a read error, as it is one base from a much larger clone. The genes are TRBV4-1 and TRBJ1-1; the D is unclear. This CDR3 region has 15 residues. Germline loops: CDR1 MGHRA, CDR2 YSYEKL. V lost 0 bases to trimming and J lost 3 bases, with 11 bases between them. The CDR3 region has the DNA TGCGCCAGCAGCCAAGATTTACGAGGACACACTGAAGCTTTCTTT. It specifies CASSQDLRGHTEAFF.

V is TRBV28 and J is TRBJ2-3, with TRBD2 identical over 8 bases. From germline, CDR1 is MDHEN and CDR2 SYDVKM. This CDR3 is 15 amino acids long. Trimming at V came to 10 bases and at J to 4 bases, leaving 13 bases not matched to a gene. CDR3 bases: TGTGCCACCACGAAGTGGGCGGGAGGCGCAGATACGCAGTATTTT. It translates to CATTKWAGGADTQYF.

The chain has TRBV27 and TRBJ2-7; 7 bases match TRBD1. The CDR3 extends over 14 amino acids. With V trimmed by 7 bases and J by 6 bases, 12 bases remained unmatched. Germline V gene lookup returns CDR1 MNHEY and CDR2 SMNVEV (reference sequence). Written as DNA, the CDR3 is TGTGCCAGCACAAGACAGGGCCTTTGGGGCGAGCAGTACTTC. It translates to CASTRQGLWGEQYF.

The gene calls are TRBV11-2 and TRBJ2-7; TRBD2 agrees at 8 bases. Germline lookup yields CDR1 SGHAT and CDR2 FQNNGV. The CDR3 contains 17 residues. Trimming cost V 3 bases and J 2 bases; bases outside gene matches: 12. CDR3 amino acids: CASSFFSGASGAYEQYF. The CDR3 DNA sequence: TGTGCCAGCAGCTTTTTTAGCGGGGCCTCGGGGGCCTACGAGCAGTACTTC.

V is TRBV30 and J is TRBJ1-4, with a tentative D call TRBD1 (6 bases). Germline V lookup: CDR1 GTSNPN, CDR2 SVGIG (reference sequence). Trimming shortened V by 4 bases and J by 2 bases, and 11 bases separated the two germline ends. This CDR3 is built from 14 residues. The CDR3 loop reads CAWKGGLTNEKLFF. The CDR3 coding sequence is TGTGCCTGGAAAGGGGGGCTCACTAATGAAAAACTGTTTTTT.

The chain combines TRBV7-9 with TRBJ1-3; D gene ambiguous. Trimming took 2 bases from V and 0 from J, leaving 11 bases between them. The CDR3 contains 16 residues. Germline CDR1 reads SEHNR; CDR2 reads FQNEAQ (reference sequence). The CDR3 loop reads CASSLQAGSSGNTIYF. CDR3 DNA: TGTGCCAGCAGCTTACAAGCCGGTTCCTCTGGAAACACCATATATTTT.